This TCR beta chain came from a study of blood T cells in healthy people across ages. Whole-study results and caveats: Relative to aged donors, long-lived donors carried more naive CD4+ cells and displayed higher diversity. Age brought a roughly linear fall in TCR beta diversity measured per million T cells.

This clonotype appeared a few times. Its antigen is as yet unknown. The CDR3 does not close with the conserved phenylalanine or tryptophan, likely indicating a read error. No DNA is shown, since the ends of the CDR3 on it are uncertain; the CDR3 is the one TCRdb lists. The authors ran a second PCR of roughly 7 to 11 cycles using a sample-barcoded 5' primer and a J-beta primer mix. Tagging of each cDNA molecule was performed by a template-switch adaptor with 12 random nucleotides. TCRdb redid the calling of the 5' RACE reads with MiXCR, one entry per CDR3 protein. The top ten hold 22% of the sample, which has some 690,000 distinct CDR3 sequences, 20% to 25% seen once. Healthy Russian Caucasian donors spanned ages 6 to 90 years. This receptor was identified in a man between 65 and 85 years old in good health. Sequencing was done on a sample of blood.

Here the CDR3 reads CASSPTGWLAGLSV. This chain uses TRBV12-3 or TRBV12-4 with TRBJ2-1; TRBD2 was called by the table and not checked on the DNA. The CDR3 numbers 14 amino acids, ends counted.